What follows describes a single TCR beta chain. The data were taken from a study of cytomegalovirus exposure and HLA in healthy donors. Use of 60 Vbeta and 13 Jbeta primers characterized the PCR. This table comes from immunoSEQ multiplex PCR, and its TCRdb copy is limited to in-frame clones, with some not included. The sample consists of about 150,000 clones, 60% to 75% of them appearing once. The CDR3 loop spans 15 amino acids. V dropped 5 bases and J dropped 7 bases, with 20 bases sitting between them. CDR1 is SGHRS, CDR2 YFSETQ, per germline. The J gene is TRBJ2-3, the V gene TRBV5-1; possibly TRBD2 for D (6 bases). The source of this sequence is a man aged 25 to 40 in good health and CMV-seronegative. The sample consisted of PBMCs. The CDR3 nucleotides read TGCGCCAGCAGTCAGATGACTAGTTCCTCTCATACGCAGTATTTT. This sequence encodes CASSQMTSSSHTQYF.